This note documents a single TCR beta chain sequence. Its recognized antigen is unknown. Per-nucleotide qualities are absent, and no much larger clonotype sits a single base away. The data derive from a study of OX40 agonist ivuxolimab in advanced cancers. For the study in its entirety: Ivuxolimab, which targeted the costimulatory receptor OX40 (CD134), was an agonistic, fully human IgG2 monoclonal antibody. Intravenous ivuxolimab was administered to patients every 2 weeks at six dose levels: 0.01, 0.1, 0.3, 1.5, 3 and 10 mg/kg. Of the 50 to 55 patients in dose escalation, about 19 had hepatocellular carcinoma, approximately 15 had melanoma, 9 had renal cell carcinoma and 9 had head and neck cancer. The dose-escalation cohort was 82.7% male with a mean age of 60 years, ranging from about 23 to 85. Prior anti-PD-1, anti-PD-L1 or anti-CTLA-4 therapy was permitted, and 40% of dose-escalation patients had received checkpoint inhibitors. Partial responses occurred in three dose-escalation patients, of whom one had hepatocellular carcinoma and two had cutaneous melanoma. Peripheral TCRbeta sequencing was intended to test whether TCR sequence diversity was altered and clonal T-cell expansion was caused by ivuxolimab. The paper covers the monotherapy dose-escalation part of the phase I ivuxolimab trial, which included N ≈ 50 patients. Summary of the overall study and its limitations: Low levels of normalized T-cell clonal expansion were also seen in some nonresponding patients. On average, CD8+ T cells showed more expanded clones than CD4+ T cells after ivuxolimab. At doses of 0.1 to 3.0 mg/kg, clonal expansion of both CD4+ and CD8+ blood T cells was observed from baseline to week 6. In the 0.1-3.0 mg/kg groups, partial responders were among the patients with the lowest normalized peripheral clonal expansion, particularly in CD8+ T cells. Which antigens the clonally expanded peripheral T cells were specific for was not determined.

The trial excluded patients who had a history of autoimmune disease or were on systemic immunosuppression. Peripheral blood for TCR sequencing was collected from all dose cohorts at baseline, on cycle 4 day 1, and on cycle 7 day 1. Samples came from an open-label, multicenter, first-in-human phase I dose-escalation trial of ivuxolimab. Adults with locally advanced or metastatic head and neck squamous cell, hepatocellular, melanoma or renal cell carcinoma were enrolled in the trial. Before TCR sequencing, CD4+ T cells and CD8+ T cells from peripheral blood were sorted into separate populations. Clipping removes 4 bases from V and 6 bases from J, with 7 as the unmatched junction base count. The germline V gene yields SGDLS for CDR1 and YYNGEE for CDR2. Measured from the cysteine to the phenylalanine, the CDR3 is 14 residues long. Only the CDR3 part of the read is kept: 42 bases, read in frame from the first base.

Genomic DNA was extracted from sorted cells for sequencing of the TCRbeta CDR3 region. The immunoSEQ Assay was used for sequencing of TCRbeta CDR3 regions. TCRdb obtained this table from immuneACCESS and retained in-frame rearrangements with V and J assigned. These tables miss some clones; where compared with another copy, unresolved V genes account for less than half of the shortfall, and the remainder is unexplained. The sample records tens of thousands of clones, roughly 90% of which are singletons. Of the sample, approximately 2.5% is held by the ten largest clones. This clonotype was sampled from an adult with an advanced solid tumor such as melanoma, head and neck, liver or kidney cancer. The sequencing used CD4+ or CD8+ T cells sorted from blood, collected in a trial of the OX40 agonist ivuxolimab. The chain couples TRBV9 to TRBJ2-7, with TRBD1 identical over 10 junction bases. The CDR3 region: CASSLGTGEREQYF. The DNA sequence is TGTGCCAGCAGCTTGGGGACAGGGGAGCGCGAGCAGTACTTC.